This TCR beta chain was recorded in a study of cytomegalovirus exposure and HLA in healthy donors. Broader study findings: Several V segments, TRBV6-2 and TRBV6-3 among them, could not be told apart and were dropped. Most subjects' HLA-A and HLA-B alleles were reportedly predicted from TCR beta sequences.

Concerning this clone itself: The antigen remains undetermined.

Primers for the PCR totalled 60 Vbeta and 13 Jbeta. Method: immunoSEQ multiplex PCR; TCRdb's copy keeps in-frame clones and lacks some. The sample data list 40,000 to 60,000 clones. Germline trimming cut 3 bases from V and 0 bases from J; bases unmatched to any gene: 5. Germline V CDR1 and CDR2: LNHDA, SQIVND (reference sequence). The CDR3 consists of 16 residues. The receptor comes from a female donor in good health and CMV-seronegative. This chain joins TRBV19 and TRBJ2-5; 9 nucleotides match TRBD2. The sequencing input was PBMCs. In nucleotides, the CDR3 is TGTGCCAGTAGTATTTGGGCTAGCGGGGACCAAGAGACCCAGTACTTC. Translating it yields CASSIWASGDQETQYF.